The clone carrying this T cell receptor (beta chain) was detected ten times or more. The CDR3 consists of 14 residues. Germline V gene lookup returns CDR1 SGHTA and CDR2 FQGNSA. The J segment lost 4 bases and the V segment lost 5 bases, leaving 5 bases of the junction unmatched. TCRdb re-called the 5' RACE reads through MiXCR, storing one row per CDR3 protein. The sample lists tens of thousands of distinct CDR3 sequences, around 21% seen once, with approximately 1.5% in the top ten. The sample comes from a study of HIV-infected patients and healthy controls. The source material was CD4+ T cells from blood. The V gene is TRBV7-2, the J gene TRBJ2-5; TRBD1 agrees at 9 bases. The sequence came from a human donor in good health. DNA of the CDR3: TGTGCCAGCAGCCGCACGACAGGGGGAGAGACCCAGTACTTC. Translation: CASSRTTGGETQYF. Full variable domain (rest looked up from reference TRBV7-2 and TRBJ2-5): GAGVSQSPSNKVTEKGKDVELRCDPISGHTALYWYRQSLGQGLEFLIYFQGNSAPDKSGLPSDRFSAERTGGSVSTLTIQRTQQEDSAVYLCASSRTTGGETQYFGPGTRLLVL.